Described below is a single T cell receptor beta chain sequence and its context. As yet, its antigen is unknown. Repertoires were generated with immunoSEQ multiplex PCR, while TCRdb's copy carries only in-frame clones and drops some. The sample records 100,000 or so clones, about 91% being singletons. Trimming stripped 3 bases from V and 4 bases from J, with 10 bases between. The CDR3 is 14 amino acids. Germline lookup yields CDR1 MDHEN and CDR2 SYDVKM. The sample is drawn from a study of OX40 agonist ivuxolimab in advanced cancers. In the study overall: Patients were infused with ivuxolimab every 2 weeks at 0.01 to 10 mg/kg. Therapy given before enrollment (anti-PD-1, anti-PD-L1 or anti-CTLA-4) was allowed, and 40% had some.

Study findings and constraints: Low normalized clonal expansion also occurred in some nonresponding patients. Antigen specificity was not determined for the expanded peripheral T cells.

The genes are TRBV28 and TRBJ2-1; tentative D call: TRBD2 (6 bases). This receptor was taken from an adult with an advanced solid tumor such as melanoma, head and neck, liver or kidney cancer. The sequencing here drew on CD4+ or CD8+ T cells sorted from blood, taken in a trial of the OX40 agonist ivuxolimab. CDR3 residues: CASSLHGRYNEQFF. The CDR3 coding sequence is TGTGCCAGCAGTTTGCACGGGAGATACAATGAGCAGTTCTTC. Drawing the rest from reference TRBV28 and TRBJ2-1, the complete variable domain is DVKVTQSSRYLVKRTGEKVFLECVQDMDHENMFWYRQDPGLGLRLIYFSYDVKMKEKGDIPEGYSVSREKKERFSLILESASTNQTSMYLCASSLHGRYNEQFFGPGTRLTVL.